These 7 T cell receptor beta chains share one sample of origin, sequenced in a study of technical replicates of blood from several donors. Libraries were prepared by immunoSEQ multiplex PCR; TCRdb keeps only in-frame clonotypes and omits some of them. Here the sample spans 75,000 to 95,000 clones, 95% being singletons. Sequenced sample: T cells isolated from PBMCs. These TCRs come from a human donor in good health.

This chain joins TRBV7-8 and TRBJ1-2; 7 positions agree with TRBD1. This CDR3 contains 15 residues. J was trimmed by 5 bases and V by 4 bases; bases with no gene match: 10. Per the germline V gene, CDR1 is SGHVS and CDR2 is FQNEAQ. Here the CDR3 DNA reads TGTGCCAGCAGCTCCCTCGGGACAGACGGGTATGGCTACACCTTC. Translating it yields CASSSLGTDGYGYTF.

This clone was picked up one time. This sequence joins TRBV14 and TRBJ1-2; D unclear. The V and J ends lost 0 bases and 8 bases respectively, with 19 bases between them. Germline V gene data show CDR1 as SGHDN and CDR2 as FVKESK. This CDR3 contains 16 residues. The CDR3 DNA reads TGTGCCAGCAGCCAAGAGTTCCCTTTGGGAGCAGGAGGCTACACCTTC. This translates into CASSQEFPLGAGGYTF.

The chain has TRBV7-9 and TRBJ2-3, with 9 bases identical to TRBD2. Per germline, CDR1 SEHNR and CDR2 FQNEAQ (reference sequence). The J segment lost 3 bases and the V segment lost 5 bases, leaving 3 bases of the junction unmatched. The CDR3 has 14 residues. CDR3: CASSLSGGTDTQYF. CDR3 sequence (DNA): TGTGCCAGCAGCCTTAGCGGGGGTACAGATACGCAGTATTTT.

This chain links TRBV5-1 with TRBJ1-5, with 9 bases fitting TRBD1. Germline V CDR1 and CDR2: SGHRS, YFSETQ. The CDR3 length is 15 residues. V dropped 0 bases and J dropped 7; count of bases not matched to a gene: 5. CDR3 amino acids: CASSLEGQGEQPQHF. In DNA, the CDR3 is TGCGCCAGCAGCTTGGAGGGACAGGGTGAACAGCCCCAGCATTTT.

The genes are TRBV7-2 and TRBJ2-5; 9 nucleotides match TRBD2. The germline V gene encodes CDR1 SGHTA and CDR2 FQGNSA. J gave up 5 bases and V 6 bases, and 4 bases lay outside the gene matches. The CDR3 extends over 13 amino acids. The CDR3 sequence: CASRIAGVETQYF. CDR3 nucleotide sequence: TGTGCCAGCAGAATAGCGGGAGTCGAGACCCAGTACTTC. Full variable domain (remainder filled in from reference TRBV7-2 and TRBJ2-5): GAGVSQSPSNKVTEKGKDVELRCDPISGHTALYWYRQSLGQGLEFLIYFQGNSAPDKSGLPSDRFSAERTGGSVSTLTIQRTQQEDSAVYLCASRIAGVETQYFGPGTRLLVL.

The rearrangement joins TRBV11-3 to TRBJ2-7; D may be TRBD1 (6 bases). V lost 0 bases, J lost 3 bases, and 15 bases lay in between. The CDR3 spans 16 residues. The germline gives CDR1 SGHNT, CDR2 YENEEA. The CDR3 coding sequence is TGTGCCAGCAGCTTAGAAGCCGGGACACCGAACTACGAGCAGTACTTC. Protein sequence: CASSLEAGTPNYEQYF.

The chain carries TRBV15 and TRBJ2-7; D is possibly TRBD2 (5 bases). CDR1 and CDR2 from the germline V gene are LNHNV and YYDKDF (reference sequence). The V end lost 3 bases, the J end lost 2 bases, and 14 bases lay between the germline ends. The CDR3 runs to 15 residues. DNA of the CDR3: TGTGCCACCAGCAGGGAGAGCGGACCCACCTACGAGCAGTACTTC. Translated, it gives CATSRESGPTYEQYF.